Given below is one T cell receptor beta chain in context. Antigen unknown. The sample originates from a study of chemoradiotherapy in HPV16-positive cancers. Looking at the study overall: Two HPV16-positive patients' cells yielded candidate HPV-specific clones and common motifs. Study-level points and caveats: Candidate HPV-specific clones and E7-related TCR motifs grew in tumor during treatment. For HPV16-positive patients, expanding HPV-responsive T cells associated with longer recurrence-free survival.

Repertoires were sampled repeatedly during chemoradiotherapy. The germline CDR1 and CDR2 sequences are SGHVS and FQNEAQ. The CDR3 loop spans 14 amino acids. The V end was cut by 5 bases, the J end by 0 bases, with 11 bases between. Clones were sequenced by immunoSEQ multiplex PCR, and TCRdb holds only the in-frame ones, with some missing. This table holds about 15,000 clones, under 85% found once. The TCR originated in a human donor with HPV-associated anogenital cancer. The chain uses TRBV7-8 and TRBJ2-7, with TRBD1 as a possible D gene (6 bases). This specimen was acquired from a patient who underwent chemoradiotherapy. This chain's CDR3 is CASSPRDNSYEQYF. Written as DNA, the CDR3 is TGTGCCAGCAGCCCCCGGGACAACTCCTACGAGCAGTACTTC.